Below are 4 T cell receptor beta chains sequenced from a single sample in a study of T cells in Graves' hyperthyroidism and ophthalmopathy. Amplification yielded TCR beta CDR3 regions, with RNA transcripts as the source. Carried out on the TCR CDR3, a first-round RT-PCR used the HTBI primer set. TCRdb analysed the multiplex PCR reads with MiXCR anew, one entry per CDR3 protein. The sample gives 300,000 to 400,000 distinct CDR3 sequences, 13% to 15% of which show up once; about 18% is in the top ten. Material: blood. Source of these receptors: a woman in her twenties or thirties with Graves' ophthalmopathy.

Many counts were recorded for this clonotype. For the CDR3, the DNA is TGTGCCAGCAGCCGAAGAGGCCAGGGATTCACTGAAGCTTTCTTT. Translating gives CASSRRGQGFTEAFF. The rearrangement links TRBV11-2 to TRBJ1-1; D possibly corresponds to TRBD1 (5 bases). Trimming left V 5 bases short and J 4 bases short, with 17 bases between. Germline V gives CDR1 SGHAT, CDR2 FQNNGV. The length of the CDR3 is 15 residues. Drawing the rest from reference TRBV11-2 and TRBJ1-1, the complete variable domain is EAGVAQSPRYKIIEKRQSVAFWCNPISGHATLYWYQQILGQGPKLLIQFQNNGVVDDSQLPKDRFSAERLKGVDSTLKIQPAKLEDSAVYLCASSRRGQGFTEAFFGQGTRLTVV.

This clonotype was counted ten times or more. The chain uses TRBV7-3 and TRBJ1-2, with D uncertain. V lost 2 bases to trimming and J lost 0 bases, with 7 bases between them. Germline loops: CDR1 SGHTA, CDR2 FQGTGA. This CDR3 spans 14 amino acids. The CDR3 loop is CASSLLIANYGYTF. The CDR3 region has the DNA TGTGCCAGCAGCTTACTTATTGCTAACTATGGCTACACCTTC.

This sequence joins TRBV28 and TRBJ2-1; 7 bases align to TRBD2. J was trimmed by 8 bases and V by 1 base; bases with no gene match: 11. Germline V gene sequence: CDR1 MDHEN, CDR2 SYDVKM. This CDR3 region has 16 residues. The CDR3: CASSLSGLGFNDEQFF. Here the CDR3 DNA reads TGTGCCAGCAGTTTATCAGGACTAGGGTTTAACGATGAGCAGTTCTTC.

The V and J genes are TRBV25-1 and TRBJ2-7, with D perhaps being TRBD1 or TRBD2 (5 bases each). From germline, CDR1 is MGHDK and CDR2 SYGVNS. The V end lost 6 bases, the J end lost 7 bases, and 16 bases lay between the germline ends. The CDR3 is 13 amino acids. In nucleotides, the CDR3 is TGTGCCAGCAGGTCTCCGGGACGCCCGGAGCAGTACTTC. This codes for CASRSPGRPEQYF.